The clone carrying this T cell receptor (beta chain) showed up many times. The data stem from a study of T-cell reconstitution after alpha-beta-depleted transplantation in children. Preparation of the TCRbeta library was carried out with unique molecular identifiers. Each CDR3 protein is one row after TCRdb ran MiXCR on the PCR reads. The sample has over 100,000 distinct CDR3 sequences, approximately 6% seen once. The CDR3 covers 14 residues. The germline V gene encodes CDR1 SGHTA and CDR2 FQGNSA. V lost 1 base and J 0 bases, leaving 6 bases between the germline ends. The chain carries TRBV7-2 and TRBJ1-1; D gene unclear. The TCR comes from a female patient aged 2-10 years who had a stem cell transplant for Fanconi anemia, so the T cells may come from the graft donor. Sequencing was performed on PBMCs, mostly from graft donor cells, taken 60 days after TCRalphabeta/CD19-depleted stem cell transplant. CDR3 region: CASSLGLMNTEAFF. The CDR3 DNA is TGTGCCAGCAGCTTAGGGTTAATGAACACTGAAGCTTTCTTT. Looking up the rest from reference TRBV7-2 and TRBJ1-1 gives the full variable domain: GAGVSQSPSNKVTEKGKDVELRCDPISGHTALYWYRQSLGQGLEFLIYFQGNSAPDKSGLPSDRFSAERTGGSVSTLTIQRTQQEDSAVYLCASSLGLMNTEAFFGQGTRLTVV.